What follows are 20 T cell receptor beta chains derived from one specimen sequenced in a study of blood T cell repertoires in COVID-19 (dated by TCRdb to the early 2020s). Receptors were amplified or captured by the immunoSEQ multiplex PCR assay. Imported from immuneACCESS, the table was reduced by TCRdb to in-frame sequences with V and J called. These copies leave out some clones; in studies compared against another copy, an unresolved V gene accounts for under half, and the cause of the remainder is not known. The sample profile shows about 130,000 clones; roughly 89% of them were found once. Of the sample, over 2.5% falls within the top ten clones. The material sequenced was peripheral blood. These TCRs come from a man in his sixties with active or convalescent COVID-19.

This clone came up a few times. The V gene is TRBV28, the J gene TRBJ1-4; the match to TRBD1 covers 8 bases. Germline V CDR1 and CDR2: MDHEN, SYDVKM. Losses at the gene ends were 6 bases for V and 3 bases for J; bases not matched to a gene: 12. This CDR3 comprises 17 residues. The CDR3 protein is CASRYRQGRGANEKLFF. In DNA form, the CDR3 reads TGTGCCAGCAGATATAGACAGGGGAGGGGCGCTAATGAAAAACTGTTTTTT.

This chain uses TRBV27 with TRBJ2-7; D is possibly TRBD2 (5 bases). Trimming took off 4 bases at V and 1 base at J, with 11 bases between the two ends. This CDR3 comprises 14 residues. Germline CDR1 MNHEY, CDR2 SMNVEV (reference sequence). The CDR3 here is CASSSQTSSYEQYF. CDR3 DNA sequence: TGTGCCAGCAGTTCCCAAACTAGTTCCTACGAGCAGTACTTC.

The rearrangement joins TRBV5-5 to TRBJ1-5, with D unclear. Trimming shortened V by 0 bases and J by 2 bases, and 6 bases separated the two germline ends. In germline, CDR1 is SGHKS, CDR2 YYEKEE (reference sequence). CDR3 length equals 14 residues. In nucleotides, the CDR3 is TGTGCCAGCAGCTTGGGGCCAGGCAATCAGCCCCAGCATTTT. Its protein product is CASSLGPGNQPQHF. Full variable domain (remainder filled in from reference TRBV5-5 and TRBJ1-5): DAGVTQSPTHLIKTRGQQVTLRCSPISGHKSVSWYQQVLGQGPQFIFQYYEKEERGRGNFPDRFSARQFPNYSSELNVNALLLGDSALYLCASSLGPGNQPQHFGDGTRLSIL.

The chain joins TRBV30 to TRBJ1-1; weak D call: TRBD1 (5 bases). There are 16 residues in the CDR3. Germline assignment: CDR1 GTSNPN and CDR2 SVGIG (reference sequence). V shed 0 bases and J shed 3 bases, with 17 bases lying between them. CDR3 bases: TGTGCCTGGAGTGTCCAAAGAGGGTGGGGGGACACTGAAGCTTTCTTT. Translated, it gives CAWSVQRGWGDTEAFF.

The chain links TRBV19 to TRBJ2-7; D is possibly TRBD2 (6 bases). The V end lost 4 bases, the J end lost 6 bases, and 13 bases lay between the germline ends. The CDR3 extends over 13 amino acids. The germline gives CDR1 LNHDA, CDR2 SQIVND (reference sequence). Here the CDR3 reads CASSSGIISEQYF. CDR3 DNA sequence: TGTGCCAGTAGTAGCGGGATAATATCCGAGCAGTACTTC. Using reference TRBV19 and TRBJ2-7 for the parts outside the CDR3, the full variable domain is DGGITQSPKYLFRKEGQNVTLSCEQNLNHDAMYWYRQDPGQGLRLIYYSQIVNDFQKGDIAEGYSVSREKKESFPLTVTSAQKNPTAFYLCASSSGIISEQYFGPGTRLTVT.

The chain combines TRBV11-3 with TRBJ2-1; D gene ambiguous. The CDR3 totals 16 residues. V was trimmed by 0 bases and J by 0 bases, leaving 9 bases between them. Germline CDR1 and CDR2: SGHNT and YENEEA. As DNA, the CDR3 is TGTGCCAGCAGCTTAGATTTCACGAGCTCCTACAATGAGCAGTTCTTC. It is translated as CASSLDFTSSYNEQFF.

This chain uses TRBV25-1 with TRBJ1-3; perhaps TRBD1 as D (5 bases). This CDR3 has 14 residues. V lost 7 bases, J lost 0 bases, and 10 bases lay in between. CDR1 and CDR2 from the germline V gene are MGHDK and SYGVNS. CDR3 protein: CASTGGGSGNTIYF. Written as DNA, the CDR3 is TGTGCCAGCACCGGCGGGGGCTCTGGAAACACCATATATTTT. The entire variable domain, with the rest obtained from reference TRBV25-1 and TRBJ1-3, is as follows: EADIYQTPRYLVIGTGKKITLECSQTMGHDKMYWYQQDPGMELHLIHYSYGVNSTEKGDLSSESTVSRIRTEHFPLTLESARPSHTSQYLCASTGGGSGNTIYFGEGSWLTVV.

Only a few counts were recorded for this clone. The rearrangement uses TRBV18 and TRBJ2-5; TRBD1 matches at 9 bases. The junction had 7 bases not matched to a gene; V was cut back by 3 bases and J by 5 bases. This CDR3 comprises 15 residues. The germline V gene encodes CDR1 KGHSH and CDR2 LQKENI. CDR3 amino acids: CASSPGTGGQETQYF. CDR3 sequence (DNA): TGTGCCAGCTCACCCGGCACAGGGGGCCAGGAGACCCAGTACTTC.

V is TRBV18 and J is TRBJ1-1; possible D gene TRBD1, 5 bases. Trimming left V 1 base short and J 6 bases short, with 15 bases between. Germline V gene lookup returns CDR1 KGHSH and CDR2 LQKENI. This CDR3 has 15 amino acids. In DNA form, the CDR3 reads TGTGCCAGCTCACCACGGAACACAGGCCCCCCTGAAGCTTTCTTT. This sequence encodes CASSPRNTGPPEAFF. Combining the CDR3 with reference TRBV18 and TRBJ1-1 gives the whole variable domain NAGVMQNPRHLVRRRGQEARLRCSPMKGHSHVYWYRQLPEEGLKFMVYLQKENIIDESGMPKERFSAEFPKEGPSILRIQQVVRGDSAAYFCASSPRNTGPPEAFFGQGTRLTVV.

V usage is TRBV7-2 and J usage is TRBJ2-5; TRBD1 matches 8 bases. Germline trimming cut 5 bases from V and 1 base from J; bases unmatched to any gene: 3. This CDR3 contains 14 residues. Germline V gene lookup returns CDR1 SGHTA and CDR2 FQGNSA. This chain's CDR3 is CASSRTGTQETQYF. CDR3 DNA: TGTGCCAGCAGCCGGACAGGGACCCAAGAGACCCAGTACTTC. The full variable domain, completed using reference TRBV7-2 and TRBJ2-5, is GAGVSQSPSNKVTEKGKDVELRCDPISGHTALYWYRQSLGQGLEFLIYFQGNSAPDKSGLPSDRFSAERTGGSVSTLTIQRTQQEDSAVYLCASSRTGTQETQYFGPGTRLLVL.

V is TRBV30 and J is TRBJ1-5; 7 bases are a match to TRBD1. With V trimmed by 2 bases and J by 7 bases, 20 bases remained unmatched. Germline CDR1 reads GTSNPN; CDR2 reads SVGIG (reference sequence). The CDR3 spans 18 residues. CDR3 coding DNA: TGTGCCTGGAGTCCCGACAGGGATCGTGCCCTCCTTACCCAGCCCCAGCATTTT. It is translated as CAWSPDRDRALLTQPQHF.

In this sample, this clone turned up many times. The chain links TRBV5-1 to TRBJ2-7; 9 nucleotides align to TRBD1. This CDR3 region has 14 residues. J lost 6 bases, V lost 0 bases, and 4 bases had no gene match. Germline values: CDR1 SGHRS, CDR2 YFSETQ. Written as DNA, the CDR3 is TGCGCCAGCAGCTTGGCGGGACAGGGTTTCGAGCAGTACTTC. It is translated as CASSLAGQGFEQYF.

This clone was picked up one time. This rearrangement joins TRBV3-1 (or the pseudogene TRBV3-2) to TRBJ1-1, with D perhaps TRBD1 (5 bases). The CDR3 is made up of 13 amino acids. Per the germline V gene, CDR1 is LGHDT and CDR2 is YNNKEL (reference sequence). Trimming stripped 1 base from V and 8 bases from J, with 11 bases between. The CDR3 nucleotides are TGTGCCAGCAGCCAAGCTGGGCAGGGAGAAGCTTTCTTT. Protein sequence: CASSQAGQGEAFF.

This clone was counted only a few times. V and J are TRBV10-3 and TRBJ1-2; D perhaps matches TRBD1 (6 bases). The V end lost 2 bases, the J end lost 2 bases, and 12 bases lay between the germline ends. Germline assignment: CDR1 ENHRY and CDR2 SYGVKD. This CDR3 region has 15 residues. CDR3 DNA sequence: TGTGCCATCAGTGAGGGTCCAGGGGAAAACTATGGCTACACCTTC. It codes for CAISEGPGENYGYTF.

The chain has TRBV28 and TRBJ2-7; D not resolved. There are 11 residues in the CDR3. V was trimmed by 6 bases and J by 5 bases, leaving 8 bases between them. In germline, CDR1 is MDHEN, CDR2 SYDVKM. CDR3 DNA: TGTGCCAGCAGCTACGTAAACGAGCAGTACTTC. Translated, it gives CASSYVNEQYF.

The V call is TRBV7-9, the J call TRBJ1-4; 8 positions agree with TRBD1. The CDR3 loop spans 15 amino acids. Losses at the gene ends were 5 bases for V and 8 bases for J; bases not matched to a gene: 10. Germline CDR1 reads SEHNR; CDR2 reads FQNEAQ (reference sequence). DNA of the CDR3: TGTGCCAGCAGCCCTTCAGGGGGCGCGGGAGAAAAACTGTTTTTT. Protein: CASSPSGGAGEKLFF.

The rearrangement joins TRBV19 to TRBJ2-3; possible D gene TRBD1, 6 bases. CDR3 length: 12 residues. Germline values: CDR1 LNHDA, CDR2 SQIVND (reference sequence). V was clipped by 10 bases and J by 3 bases, with 11 bases between them. This CDR3 reads CATSQGTDTQYF. CDR3 sequence (DNA): TGTGCCACTTCTCAGGGGACAGATACGCAGTATTTT.

The rearrangement uses TRBV2 and TRBJ2-3; D unclear. This CDR3 spans 12 amino acids. Germline V gives CDR1 SNHLY, CDR2 FYNNEI. With 7 bases removed from V and 3 bases from J, the gap between germline ends came to 8 bases. CDR3 in DNA: TGTGCCAGCAACAGAGTTACAGATACGCAGTATTTT. Amino acids: CASNRVTDTQYF.

The chain uses TRBV7-9 and TRBJ2-5; TRBD1 aligns across 9 bases. The trim removed 7 bases at V and 2 bases at J, leaving 5 bases unmatched. The length of the CDR3 is 14 residues. Looked up from germline, CDR1 is SEHNR and CDR2 is FQNEAQ (reference sequence). Here the CDR3 reads CASKRDRAQETQYF. The DNA of the CDR3 is TGTGCCAGCAAGAGGGACAGGGCACAAGAGACCCAGTACTTC.

The chain couples TRBV5-1 to TRBJ1-5; perhaps TRBD1 as D (5 bases). Deletions cut 3 bases from V and 1 base from J, with 17 bases between. This CDR3 is 17 amino acids long. Germline CDR1 SGHRS, CDR2 YFSETQ. The CDR3 bases are TGCGCCAGCAGCTCTACTCCGGGGGAAGGGAGCAATCAGCCCCAGCATTTT. Its protein is CASSSTPGEGSNQPQHF.